Listed below are T cell receptor beta chains from one sample, sequenced in a study of shared clonotypes between healthy human individuals. Sequenced by immunoSEQ multiplex PCR; TCRdb stores in-frame clones only, minus some. In the table there are about 1.1 million clones, around three quarters of which are singletons. The specimen was memory CD4+ T cells from PBMCs. The receptors come from a man aged 18 to 30 in good health. Some clones in this sample may be carry-over from other donors' samples. Each CDR3 is given with its conserved first and last residue. Each record gives: CDR3 DNA, CDR3 protein, D gene, V gene, clone size, J gene. A D gene is named only where the DNA matches it firmly. Where a row states a size, it is once, few, many or the class of an expanded clone; other rows omit it.

DNA: TGTGCCAGCAGCTTGCGGGGTATTAGTTCACCCCTCCACTTT; CDR3: CASSLRGISSPLHF; D: NA; V: TRBV5-6; size: NA; J: TRBJ1-6
DNA: TGCGCCAGCAGCATGGGCGCAGGGCTCGGGGACGAGCAGTACTTC; CDR3: CASSMGAGLGDEQYF; D: NA; V: TRBV5-1; size: NA; J: TRBJ2-7
DNA: TGTGCCAGCAGCCCAGATATATGGACAGGGGAAGGCTACACCTTC; CDR3: CASSPDIWTGEGYTF; D: TRBD1; V: TRBV9; size: NA; J: TRBJ1-2
DNA: TGTGCCATCGGGGGGAGAGGGACTGAAGCTTTCTTT; CDR3: CAIGGRGTEAFF; D: NA; V: TRBV15; size: NA; J: TRBJ1-1
DNA: TGTGCCAGCAGCGGGACTACCTCCTACAATGAGCAGTTCTTC; CDR3: CASSGTTSYNEQFF; D: TRBD2; V: TRBV5-5; size: NA; J: TRBJ2-1
DNA: TGTGCCAGCAGCTTCGTCCGAATCGGGGAGACCCAGTACTTC; CDR3: CASSFVRIGETQYF; D: NA; V: TRBV7-2; size: NA; J: TRBJ2-5
DNA: TGTGCCAGCAGCTCTGACGGGACAGGGGTTAAAGCTTTCTTT; CDR3: CASSSDGTGVKAFF; D: TRBD1; V: TRBV7-3; size: NA; J: TRBJ1-1
DNA: TGCGCCAGCAGCCGGCTAGACCTTGCTGTGGGACAGGGGGATGAGCAGTTCTTC; CDR3: CASSRLDLAVGQGDEQFF; D: TRBD1; V: TRBV4-1; size: NA; J: TRBJ2-1
DNA: TGTGCCAGCACCCAACTTCCGGACAGGGGTTATAGCACTGAAGCTTTCTTT; CDR3: CASTQLPDRGYSTEAFF; D: TRBD1; V: TRBV14; size: few; J: TRBJ1-1
DNA: TGTGCCATCAGATCGGGGGGCGGGGAGCTGTTTTTT; CDR3: CAIRSGGGELFF; D: TRBD2; V: TRBV10-3; size: NA; J: TRBJ2-2
DNA: TGTGCCAGCAGTGAACAGAGCACCGGGGAGCTGTTTTTT; CDR3: CASSEQSTGELFF; D: NA; V: TRBV2; size: NA; J: TRBJ2-2
DNA: TGTGCCAGTAGCCCAAAGGGCAGGGTCTCGGGCTACACCTTC; CDR3: CASSPKGRVSGYTF; D: NA; V: TRBV19; size: NA; J: TRBJ1-2
DNA: TGTGCCAGCAGTTTACGAGGGGCAGGGGGCGGGCAGCCCCAGCATTTT; CDR3: CASSLRGAGGGQPQHF; D: TRBD1; V: TRBV2; size: NA; J: TRBJ1-5
DNA: TGTGCCAGCAGTTTATATGAAAAACTGTTTTTT; CDR3: CASSLYEKLFF; D: NA; V: TRBV28; size: NA; J: TRBJ1-4
DNA: TGTGCCAGCAGCCTCCCCGGGACAGGGAACACCGGGGAGCTGTTTTTT; CDR3: CASSLPGTGNTGELFF; D: TRBD1; V: TRBV5-4; size: once; J: TRBJ2-2
DNA: TGTGCCAGCAGCTCGGGACAGTTCGGTGAAGCTTTCTTT; CDR3: CASSSGQFGEAFF; D: TRBD1; V: TRBV7-2; size: many; J: TRBJ1-1
DNA: TGTGCCAGCAGCTCCACTAGCGGGAGGAGGCATGAGCAGTTCTTC; CDR3: CASSSTSGRRHEQFF; D: TRBD2; V: TRBV11-2; size: NA; J: TRBJ2-1
DNA: TGTGCCAGCAGCCCCGCTGTCGGGGGAAGGGGTGAAAAACTGTTTTTT; CDR3: CASSPAVGGRGEKLFF; D: NA; V: TRBV7-3; size: NA; J: TRBJ1-4
DNA: TGTGCCAGTAGTATGCGTTTTGATGAAAAACTGTTTTTT; CDR3: CASSMRFDEKLFF; D: NA; V: TRBV19; size: NA; J: TRBJ1-4
DNA: TGTGCCAGCAGCGGGCCCTTTACCCTAGGTCCCAATGAGCAGTTCTTC; CDR3: CASSGPFTLGPNEQFF; D: NA; V: TRBV7-6; size: NA; J: TRBJ2-1
DNA: TGTGCCAGCTTCCAACAGGGAGCCCCCATATATTTT; CDR3: CASFQQGAPIYF; D: NA; V: TRBV18; size: NA; J: TRBJ1-3
DNA: TGTGCCAGCAGCTTGGTATCCACCGGGGAGCTGTTTTTT; CDR3: CASSLVSTGELFF; D: NA; V: TRBV5-6; size: few; J: TRBJ2-2
DNA: TGTGCCAGCAGCCCTCACACCGGGGAGCTGTTTTTT; CDR3: CASSPHTGELFF; D: NA; V: TRBV28; size: NA; J: TRBJ2-2
DNA: TGTGCCAGCAGCCAATCGCGGTCCTACGAGCAGTACTTC; CDR3: CASSQSRSYEQYF; D: NA; V: TRBV14; size: NA; J: TRBJ2-7
DNA: TGTGCCAGCAGCTTACTTCCGGGCAGCACTGAAGCTTTCTTT; CDR3: CASSLLPGSTEAFF; D: NA; V: TRBV7-3; size: NA; J: TRBJ1-1
DNA: TGTGCCAGCTCACGAGAAACTAATGAAAAACTGTTTTTT; CDR3: CASSRETNEKLFF; D: NA; V: TRBV18; size: NA; J: TRBJ1-4
DNA: TGTGCCAGCGACCCGGGCAGGGGGCTTTGGGACACTGAAGCTTTCTTT; CDR3: CASDPGRGLWDTEAFF; D: TRBD1; V: TRBV14; size: once; J: TRBJ1-1
DNA: TGCGCCAGCAGCTTGGGTGCGGGAGCTACCTACGAGCAGTACTTC; CDR3: CASSLGAGATYEQYF; D: TRBD2; V: TRBV5-1; size: once; J: TRBJ2-7
DNA: TGTGCCAGCAGGACGGATTCTGGGGCCAACGTCCTGACTTTC; CDR3: CASRTDSGANVLTF; D: NA; V: TRBV6-4; size: NA; J: TRBJ2-6
DNA: TGTGCCAGCAGTTCGAGCGGGCAAGAGACCCAGTACTTC; CDR3: CASSSSGQETQYF; D: NA; V: TRBV28; size: NA; J: TRBJ2-5
DNA: TGTGCCAGCAGTTGGATGCCGGACAGGAATGAAAAACTGTTTTTT; CDR3: CASSWMPDRNEKLFF; D: TRBD1; V: TRBV27; size: NA; J: TRBJ1-4
DNA: TGTGCCAGCAGCCAAAAGACCATGCACCCGGGTGAGCAGTTCTTC; CDR3: CASSQKTMHPGEQFF; D: NA; V: TRBV4-2; size: NA; J: TRBJ2-1
DNA: TGTGCCAGCAGCTTAGCGACTGGTAGGCTTAATCAGCCCCAGCATTTT; CDR3: CASSLATGRLNQPQHF; D: NA; V: TRBV7-9; size: NA; J: TRBJ1-5
DNA: TGTGCCAGCAGCCCCTCCAGGGGGAGACGGATAGGGGAGCAGTACTTC; CDR3: CASSPSRGRRIGEQYF; D: TRBD1; V: TRBV28; size: NA; J: TRBJ2-7
DNA: TGTGCCAGCAGGCCAAACCGGGACTCTGAAAAACTGTTTTTT; CDR3: CASRPNRDSEKLFF; D: NA; V: TRBV6-6; size: NA; J: TRBJ1-4
DNA: TGTGCCAGCAGTCTGGGACTGTTAACAGATACGCAGTATTTT; CDR3: CASSLGLLTDTQYF; D: NA; V: TRBV27; size: NA; J: TRBJ2-3
DNA: TGTGCCAGCAGCACGCAGGGGGGCACTGAAGCTTTCTTT; CDR3: CASSTQGGTEAFF; D: TRBD1; V: TRBV7-9; size: NA; J: TRBJ1-1
DNA: TGTGCCAGCAGCTCCGACCGCACCTACAATGAGCAGTTCTTC; CDR3: CASSSDRTYNEQFF; D: NA; V: TRBV7-3; size: NA; J: TRBJ2-1
DNA: TGTGCCAGCAGCTTAGGACAGACTTGGGGGGAGCTGTTTTTT; CDR3: CASSLGQTWGELFF; D: NA; V: TRBV7-3; size: once; J: TRBJ2-2
DNA: TGTGCCAGCAGCGGGAGGGGCGGGAACTCCTACAATGAGCAGTTCTTC; CDR3: CASSGRGGNSYNEQFF; D: TRBD2; V: TRBV5-4; size: NA; J: TRBJ2-1
DNA: TGTGCCAGCGGTACGGTAAACAGGGGCCGCAGTGTGGAGACCCAGTACTTC; CDR3: CASGTVNRGRSVETQYF; D: TRBD1; V: TRBV28; size: NA; J: TRBJ2-5
DNA: TGTGCCAGCAGCCAAGATCGCCACGAGCAGTTCTTC; CDR3: CASSQDRHEQFF; D: NA; V: TRBV4-2; size: NA; J: TRBJ2-1
DNA: TGTGCCAGCAGAGCCGGGGCTGTCGAAAAACTGTTTTTT; CDR3: CASRAGAVEKLFF; D: NA; V: TRBV2; size: NA; J: TRBJ1-4
DNA: TGTGCCAGCAGTTACCCCGGGGCGGGGACCCAGTACTTC; CDR3: CASSYPGAGTQYF; D: NA; V: TRBV6-6; size: NA; J: TRBJ2-5
DNA: TGTGCCAGCAGCCTACAGCAGAACACTGAAGCTTTCTTT; CDR3: CASSLQQNTEAFF; D: NA; V: TRBV7-2; size: NA; J: TRBJ1-1
DNA: TGCGCCAGCAGCTTGGAGCTACATACGCAGTATTTT; CDR3: CASSLELHTQYF; D: NA; V: TRBV5-1; size: NA; J: TRBJ2-3
DNA: TGCGCCAGCACAACAACCGGATTACGCACAGATACGCAGTATTTT; CDR3: CASTTTGLRTDTQYF; D: NA; V: TRBV5-1; size: once; J: TRBJ2-3
DNA: TGCGCCAGCAGCCAAGATCGAGAGACCCAGTACTTC; CDR3: CASSQDRETQYF; D: NA; V: TRBV4-1; size: once; J: TRBJ2-5
DNA: TGTGCCAGCAGCCAAGAGGACGGTGGAAACACCATATATTTT; CDR3: CASSQEDGGNTIYF; D: NA; V: TRBV4-2; size: few; J: TRBJ1-3
DNA: TGTGCCAGCAGCCAAGCCGTGCAGGAGGGCTACACCTTC; CDR3: CASSQAVQEGYTF; D: NA; V: TRBV4-2; size: NA; J: TRBJ1-2